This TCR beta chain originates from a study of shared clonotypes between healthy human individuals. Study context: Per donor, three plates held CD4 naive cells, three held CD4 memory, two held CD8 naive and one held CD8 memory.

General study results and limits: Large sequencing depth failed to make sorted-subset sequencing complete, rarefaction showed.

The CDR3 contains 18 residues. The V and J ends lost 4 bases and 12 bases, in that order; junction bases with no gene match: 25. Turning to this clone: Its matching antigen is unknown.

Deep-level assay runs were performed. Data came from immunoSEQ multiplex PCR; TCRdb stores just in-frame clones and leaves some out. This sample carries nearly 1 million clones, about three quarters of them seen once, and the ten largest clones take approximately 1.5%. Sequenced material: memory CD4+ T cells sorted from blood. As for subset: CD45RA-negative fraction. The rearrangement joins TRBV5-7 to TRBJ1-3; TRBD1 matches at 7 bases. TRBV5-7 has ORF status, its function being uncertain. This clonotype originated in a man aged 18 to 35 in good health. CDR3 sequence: CASSQPEKTGVQETGIYF. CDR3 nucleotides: TGTGCCAGCAGCCAACCCGAGAAAACAGGGGTCCAGGAAACAGGCATATATTTT.